Listed below are T cell receptor beta chains from one sample, sequenced in a study of T cells after yellow fever vaccination. TCRdb re-analysed the 5' RACE reads in MiXCR, keeping a single row per CDR3 protein. The table records approximately 550,000 distinct CDR3 sequences, about a fifth of them present only once. The sequenced sample was PBMCs, obtained 15 days after the yellow fever booster vaccination. The receptors here all came from a man between 25 and 39 years old who received the YFV17D yellow fever vaccine. Each CDR3 is given with its conserved first and last residue. The D gene is left open where the match is weak. Size is stated for part of the rows, as once, few or many counts, or as a class when the clone is expanded.

abundance	d_gene	v_gene	j_gene	CDR3aa	CDR3nt
few	NA	TRBV20-1	TRBJ1-2	CSARDWQGVGYTF	TGCAGTGCTAGAGATTGGCAGGGAGTTGGCTACACCTTC
NA	NA	TRBV6-2/TRBV6-3	TRBJ1-1	CASSYSRGWGTEAFF	TGTGCCAGCAGTTACTCTCGGGGTTGGGGCACTGAAGCTTTCTTT
NA	TRBD1	TRBV6-5	TRBJ2-7	CASSYLTGLGEPYEQYF	TGTGCCAGCAGTTACTTGACAGGGCTCGGGGAACCCTACGAGCAGTACTTC
many	NA	TRBV7-8	TRBJ2-3	CASSLYGTDTQYF	TGTGCCAGCAGCTTATACGGCACAGATACGCAGTATTTT
few	TRBD2	TRBV11-2	TRBJ2-3	CASSIRLAGVIDTQYF	TGTGCCAGCAGTATAAGACTAGCGGGAGTGATAGATACGCAGTATTTT
few	NA	TRBV18	TRBJ1-2	CASSFGSDYGYTF	TGTGCCAGCTCATTCGGCTCGGACTATGGCTACACCTTC
few	TRBD1	TRBV27	TRBJ2-5	CASSFITGAWETQYF	TGTGCCAGCAGTTTTATTACAGGGGCGTGGGAGACCCAGTACTTC
NA	NA	TRBV30	TRBJ1-5	CAWSSGSSNQPQHF	TGTGCCTGGAGTTCCGGGAGCAGCAATCAGCCCCAGCATTTT
NA	TRBD2	TRBV3-1	TRBJ2-7	CASSRSGFNEQYF	TGTGCCAGCAGTCGTAGCGGGTTTAACGAGCAGTACTTC
few	NA	TRBV3-1	TRBJ2-3	CASSHGVPGDTQYF	TGTGCCAGCAGCCATGGAGTCCCAGGGGATACGCAGTATTTT
few	NA	TRBV14	TRBJ2-5	CASSQGTYPETQYF	TGTGCCAGCAGCCAAGGGACTTACCCGGAGACCCAGTACTTC
NA	TRBD2	TRBV9	TRBJ2-3	CASSVVAGPSDTQYF	TGTGCCAGCAGCGTAGTAGCGGGGCCGTCAGATACGCAGTATTTT